This is a list of T cell receptor beta chains from one sample in a study of blood T cells in healthy people across ages. TCRdb re-derived calls from the 5' RACE reads in MiXCR, one entry per CDR3 protein. The repertoire holds some 1.5 million distinct CDR3 sequences, with 25% to 30% as singletons. Sequencing was carried out using blood. These receptors came from a woman in her 30s in good health. Each CDR3 is given with its conserved first and last residue. The D gene is left open where the match is weak. Expanded clones get a size class; other rows say once, few or many, or leave the size out.

J gene: TRBJ1-1
V gene: TRBV28
D gene: .
clone size: few
CDR3 protein: CASSGTTKTEAFF
CDR3 DNA: TGTGCCAGCAGTGGCACAACAAAGACTGAAGCTTTCTTT

J gene: TRBJ2-5
V gene: TRBV7-9
D gene: .
clone size: many
CDR3 protein: CASSHGRLLGEQYF
CDR3 DNA: TGTGCCAGCAGCCATGGGAGGCTGCTGGGGGAGCAGTACTTC

J gene: TRBJ2-7
V gene: TRBV2
D gene: .
clone size: few
CDR3 protein: CASSFSWGASSYEQYF
CDR3 DNA: TGTGCCAGCAGTTTCTCCTGGGGGGCCAGCTCCTACGAGCAGTACTTC

J gene: TRBJ2-1
V gene: TRBV7-9
D gene: TRBD2
clone size: few
CDR3 protein: CASSAPSGGYNEQFF
CDR3 DNA: TGTGCCAGCAGCGCCCCATCGGGGGGCTACAATGAGCAGTTCTTC

J gene: TRBJ1-5
V gene: TRBV6-2/TRBV6-3
D gene: .
clone size: many
CDR3 protein: CASRDGSNQPQHF
CDR3 DNA: TGTGCCAGCAGGGACGGTAGCAATCAGCCCCAGCATTTT

J gene: TRBJ2-5
V gene: TRBV5-1
D gene: .
clone size: .
CDR3 protein: CASSLYQGRPETQYF
CDR3 DNA: TGCGCCAGCAGCTTGTATCAGGGGCGCCCAGAGACCCAGTACTTC

J gene: TRBJ2-7
V gene: TRBV5-4
D gene: TRBD1
clone size: once
CDR3 protein: CASSQPNSGTGADEQYF
CDR3 DNA: TGTGCCAGCAGCCAGCCAAATTCCGGGACAGGGGCGGACGAGCAGTACTTC

J gene: TRBJ2-1
V gene: TRBV7-2
D gene: TRBD2
clone size: many
CDR3 protein: CASSLRFPGTSGVDEQFF
CDR3 DNA: TGTGCCAGCAGCTTAAGGTTTCCGGGGACTAGCGGGGTGGATGAGCAGTTCTTC

J gene: TRBJ1-1
V gene: TRBV7-9
D gene: .
clone size: .
CDR3 protein: CASSLVMVTEAFF
CDR3 DNA: TGTGCCAGCAGCTTAGTGATGGTCACTGAAGCTTTCTTT

J gene: TRBJ2-7
V gene: TRBV20-1
D gene: .
clone size: many
CDR3 protein: CSAIPGSNSYEQYF
CDR3 DNA: TGCAGTGCTATACCGGGCTCCAACTCCTACGAGCAGTACTTC

J gene: TRBJ1-2
V gene: TRBV20-1
D gene: TRBD1
clone size: .
CDR3 protein: CSARDRVTSDGYTF
CDR3 DNA: TGCAGTGCTAGGGACAGGGTTACGTCAGATGGCTACACCTTC

J gene: TRBJ2-5
V gene: TRBV5-1
D gene: .
clone size: few
CDR3 protein: CASSWGGAAKETQYF
CDR3 DNA: TGCGCCAGCAGCTGGGGGGGCGCTGCTAAAGAGACCCAGTACTTC

J gene: TRBJ2-1
V gene: TRBV10-1
D gene: .
clone size: .
CDR3 protein: CASSEMGSRNEQFF
CDR3 DNA: TGCGCCAGCAGTGAAATGGGTTCCAGGAATGAGCAGTTCTTC

J gene: TRBJ2-1
V gene: TRBV7-8
D gene: TRBD1
clone size: few
CDR3 protein: CASSLVHRGLNEQFF
CDR3 DNA: TGTGCCAGCAGCTTAGTCCACAGGGGGCTTAATGAGCAGTTCTTC

J gene: TRBJ1-1
V gene: TRBV10-2
D gene: .
clone size: many
CDR3 protein: CASSVGRTEAFF
CDR3 DNA: TGCGCCAGCAGTGTCGGACGCACTGAAGCTTTCTTT

J gene: TRBJ2-1
V gene: TRBV5-1
D gene: TRBD1
clone size: .
CDR3 protein: CASSITGVGQFF
CDR3 DNA: TGCGCCAGCAGCATCACAGGGGTCGGGCAGTTCTTC

J gene: TRBJ2-1
V gene: TRBV6-6
D gene: TRBD2
clone size: few
CDR3 protein: CASSYSSSGRNYNEQFF
CDR3 DNA: TGTGCCAGCAGTTACTCGTCTAGCGGGAGGAATTACAATGAGCAGTTCTTC

J gene: TRBJ1-2
V gene: TRBV7-9
D gene: TRBD1
clone size: .
CDR3 protein: CASSLVGQPLDYGYTF
CDR3 DNA: TGTGCCAGCAGCTTAGTGGGACAGCCCCTAGATTATGGCTACACCTTC

J gene: TRBJ2-7
V gene: TRBV7-2
D gene: .
clone size: many
CDR3 protein: CASSPDRLSYEQYF
CDR3 DNA: TGTGCCAGCAGCCCTGACAGGCTATCCTACGAGCAGTACTTC

J gene: TRBJ1-6
V gene: TRBV28
D gene: .
clone size: few
CDR3 protein: CAILGPYNSPLHF
CDR3 DNA: TGTGCCATCCTAGGGCCCTATAATTCACCCCTCCACTTT

J gene: TRBJ2-7
V gene: TRBV20-1
D gene: .
clone size: few
CDR3 protein: CSARVGGRSSYEQYF
CDR3 DNA: TGCAGTGCTAGAGTCGGGGGTCGAAGCTCCTACGAGCAGTACTTC

J gene: TRBJ2-1
V gene: TRBV20-1
D gene: .
clone size: many
CDR3 protein: CSARAERWVYNEQFF
CDR3 DNA: TGCAGTGCTAGAGCCGAGAGATGGGTCTACAATGAGCAGTTCTTC

J gene: TRBJ2-4
V gene: TRBV20-1
D gene: .
clone size: many
CDR3 protein: CSALGPYAKNIQYF
CDR3 DNA: TGCAGTGCTTTAGGTCCCTACGCCAAAAACATTCAGTACTTC

J gene: TRBJ2-5
V gene: TRBV5-1
D gene: .
clone size: few
CDR3 protein: CASSFNQEETQYF
CDR3 DNA: TGCGCCAGCAGCTTCAACCAGGAAGAGACCCAGTACTTC

J gene: TRBJ2-3
V gene: TRBV20-1
D gene: TRBD1
clone size: .
CDR3 protein: CSARDWTGGNTQYF
CDR3 DNA: TGCAGTGCTAGAGATTGGACAGGGGGCAATACGCAGTATTTT

J gene: TRBJ2-3
V gene: TRBV20-1
D gene: .
clone size: many
CDR3 protein: CSARVTGRAPDTQYF
CDR3 DNA: TGCAGTGCTAGAGTCACGGGCAGAGCGCCAGATACGCAGTATTTT